The entry below describes one TCR beta chain. TCRdb's copy holds only in-frame clones and misses some; the assay was immunoSEQ multiplex PCR. This sample has approximately 75,000 clones, with approximately 86% found just once. Germline CDR1 SGHRS, CDR2 YFSETQ. Germline trimming cut 4 bases from V and 4 bases from J; bases unmatched to any gene: 4. The CDR3 has 14 amino acids. This record comes from a study of blood T cell repertoires in COVID-19. The chain links TRBV5-1 to TRBJ2-5, with 10 positions matching TRBD2. Sequenced material: peripheral blood. The TCR was taken from a man older than 75 with COVID-19, enrolled during active disease. CDR3 sequence reads: CASSEGLAVETQYF. The DNA for the CDR3 is TGCGCCAGCAGCGAAGGACTAGCGGTAGAGACCCAGTACTTC. Variable domain in full (rest from reference TRBV5-1 and TRBJ2-5): KAGVTQTPRYLIKTRGQQVTLSCSPISGHRSVSWYQQTPGQGLQFLFEYFSETQRNKGNFPGRFSGRQFSNSRSEMNVSTLELGDSALYLCASSEGLAVETQYFGPGTRLLVL.